This TCR beta chain was sequenced for a study of control samples from healthy donors and cancer patients. The CDR3 spans 15 residues. V lost 4 bases, J lost 2 bases, and 7 bases stayed unmatched. Germline loops: CDR1 SGDLS, CDR2 YYNGEE. TCRdb keeps only in-frame clones here, not all; method: immunoSEQ multiplex PCR. The table lists more than 85,000 clones, roughly 90% of them singletons, with roughly 4% in the top ten. The sample taken for sequencing was PBMCs. The source is a woman aged 55-70 years with lung cancer. The chain carries TRBV9 and TRBJ1-2, with 8 bases that match TRBD1. CDR3 sequence (DNA): TGTGCCAGCAGCCCCGTCGACAGGGGAAACTATGGCTACACCTTC. This sequence encodes CASSPVDRGNYGYTF.